Listed below are T cell receptor beta chains from one sample, sequenced in a study of blood T cell repertoires in COVID-19. Sequencing used immunoSEQ multiplex PCR; TCRdb keeps in-frame clones, though not all of them. Seen here are approximately 290,000 clones, roughly 84% observed once, and the top ten hold 0.87%. The sample taken for sequencing was peripheral blood. The receptors derive from a human donor with COVID-19, enrolled during active disease. The donor label of this sample is uncertain. Both conserved end residues are part of each CDR3.

cdr3_length	j_call	v_call	cdr3_aa
15	TRBJ1-3	TRBV6-2/TRBV6-3	CASSTLRQGGNTIYF
14	TRBJ1-4	TRBV6-5	CASSPAGLMGKLFF
15	TRBJ1-1	TRBV28	CASSLPNRGNTEAFF
14	TRBJ1-2	TRBV28	CATNGGFEGFGYTF
14	TRBJ2-2	TRBV19	CATGTGGDTGELFF
15	TRBJ2-3	TRBV18	CASSPRLALTDTQYF
17	TRBJ2-3	TRBV9	CASSPRTSGRNTDTQYF
14	TRBJ1-1	TRBV27	CASRGTGGHTEAFF
15	TRBJ1-5	TRBV2	CASSEVRSGNQPQHF
16	TRBJ1-6	TRBV5-5	CASSDGQGGYNSPLHF
15	TRBJ1-6	TRBV6-6	CASSYQGQGNSPLHF
16	TRBJ1-5	TRBV19	CASSNRRRGYNQPQHF
15	TRBJ2-1	TRBV4-3	CASSQGLYFGDEQFF
17	TRBJ1-2	TRBV7-9	CASSLDFRTGSNYGYTF
15	TRBJ2-7	TRBV7-9	CASSFPVPGGYEQYF
15	TRBJ2-5	TRBV10-2	CASSESIAGWETQYF
14	TRBJ2-7	TRBV9	CASSPGTGRYEQYF
16	TRBJ1-1	TRBV9	CASSPGIGVENTEAFF
14	TRBJ1-1	TRBV29-1	CSVVSQGANTEAFF
14	TRBJ1-5	TRBV28	CASSFGTAGQPQHF
14	TRBJ2-1	TRBV9	CASSQTLGTAEQFF
15	TRBJ2-1	TRBV9	CASSVAGGRSNEQFF
16	TRBJ2-1	TRBV29-1	CSVYSKGGRAGNEQFF
14	TRBJ1-1	TRBV28	CASRFSSPRAEAFF
15	TRBJ1-2	TRBV27	CASSPREHLPGGYTF
14	TRBJ2-7	TRBV19	CASSSTGRGDEQYF
14	TRBJ2-5	TRBV2	CASSVTQAQETQYF
14	TRBJ1-6	TRBV6-5	CASSYLDRNSPLHF
16	TRBJ2-7	TRBV6-5	CASSSPGGGSSYEQYF
13	TRBJ2-1	TRBV11-2	CASSLLAFDEQFF
15	TRBJ1-5	TRBV5-5	CASSSGQASNQPQHF
13	TRBJ2-3	TRBV28	CASGTSDTDTQYF
15	TRBJ2-7	TRBV28	CASSSGRAISYEQYF
15	TRBJ1-5	TRBV5-1	CASSLYPGGNQPQHF
15	TRBJ2-3	TRBV6-1	CASSETRPPWSAQYF
16	TRBJ2-5	TRBV7-2	CASSSPRTSGQETQYF
13	TRBJ1-2	TRBV19	CASSMVGSYGYTF
17	TRBJ1-2	TRBV7-9	CASSSSRGGKANYGYTF
17	TRBJ2-2	TRBV5-1	CASSLGDRGASTGELFF
14	TRBJ1-1	TRBV19	CASSIAGYRTEAFF
13	TRBJ2-1	TRBV4-2	CASSQVARNEQFF
13	TRBJ1-2	TRBV7-3	CASKPRTGDGYTF
18	TRBJ1-1	TRBV30	CAWVAGTGPSRGVTEAFF
15	TRBJ1-1	TRBV7-2	CASSLVPREDTEAFF
14	TRBJ2-7	TRBV7-2	CASSLEASGSNQYF